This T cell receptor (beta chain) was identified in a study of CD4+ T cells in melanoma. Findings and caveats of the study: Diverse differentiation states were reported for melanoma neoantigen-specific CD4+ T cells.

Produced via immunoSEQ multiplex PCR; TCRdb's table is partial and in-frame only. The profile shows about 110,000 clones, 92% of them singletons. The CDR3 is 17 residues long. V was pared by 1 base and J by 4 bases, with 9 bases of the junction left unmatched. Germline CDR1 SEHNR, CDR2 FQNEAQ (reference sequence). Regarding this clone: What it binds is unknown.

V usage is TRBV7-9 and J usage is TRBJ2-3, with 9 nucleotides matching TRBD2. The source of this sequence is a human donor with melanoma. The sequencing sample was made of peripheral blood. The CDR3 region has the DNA TGTGCCAGCAGCTTAGTAGTTAGCGGGAGTAGCCCAGATACGCAGTATTTT. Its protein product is CASSLVVSGSSPDTQYF.